Listed below are T cell receptor beta chains from one sample, sequenced in a study of blood T cell repertoires in COVID-19. The protocol was immunoSEQ multiplex PCR, while the TCRdb copy is restricted to in-frame clones and leaves out a portion. The sample has approximately 210,000 clones, about 91% seen once; the top ten hold approximately 1.2%. The sample comprised peripheral blood. All receptors derive from a man aged 25-45 years with acute or convalescent COVID-19. The CDR3 runs from the conserved cysteine through the conserved F or W. Fields, in order: J gene, V gene, D gene, clone size, CDR3 length, CDR3 protein, CDR3 DNA. A D gene is named only where the DNA matches it firmly. Where a row states a size, it is once, few, many or the class of an expanded clone; other rows omit it.

j_gene: TRBJ2-7
v_gene: TRBV3-1/TRBV3-2
d_gene: .
abundance: .
len: 14
CDR3aa: CASSLVAGSYEQYF
CDR3nt: TGTGCCAGCAGCTTGGTGGCAGGGTCCTACGAGCAGTACTTC

j_gene: TRBJ1-2
v_gene: TRBV9
d_gene: .
abundance: .
len: 12
CDR3aa: CASSVGGNGYTF
CDR3nt: TGTGCCAGCAGCGTAGGAGGGAATGGCTACACCTTC

j_gene: TRBJ2-5
v_gene: TRBV20-1
d_gene: TRBD2
abundance: .
len: 13
CDR3aa: CSASLQRDGTQYF
CDR3nt: TGCAGTGCTAGTCTCCAGCGGGATGGGACCCAGTACTTC

j_gene: TRBJ1-2
v_gene: TRBV19
d_gene: TRBD1
abundance: .
len: 14
CDR3aa: CASSKIGTDYGYTF
CDR3nt: TGTGCCAGTAGTAAGATCGGGACAGACTATGGCTACACCTTC

j_gene: TRBJ2-5
v_gene: TRBV6-6
d_gene: .
abundance: .
len: 16
CDR3aa: CASTPGFADRGETQYF
CDR3nt: TGTGCCAGCACTCCAGGGTTCGCAGATAGGGGAGAGACCCAGTACTTC

j_gene: TRBJ1-2
v_gene: TRBV5-1
d_gene: .
abundance: .
len: 15
CDR3aa: CASSLGQAGAYGYTF
CDR3nt: TGCGCCAGCAGCTTGGGACAGGCGGGGGCCTATGGCTACACCTTC

j_gene: TRBJ1-1
v_gene: TRBV20-1
d_gene: .
abundance: few
len: 11
CDR3aa: CSATSGRKAFF
CDR3nt: TGCAGTGCCACCAGCGGCCGGAAAGCTTTCTTT

j_gene: TRBJ1-4
v_gene: TRBV7-2
d_gene: .
abundance: .
len: 15
CDR3aa: CASSLARATNEKLFF
CDR3nt: TGTGCCAGCAGCTTAGCCAGGGCGACTAATGAAAAACTGTTTTTT

j_gene: TRBJ2-5
v_gene: TRBV7-2
d_gene: .
abundance: once
len: 15
CDR3aa: CASRSTGTTGETQYF
CDR3nt: TGTGCCAGCAGATCCACCGGGACCACAGGGGAGACCCAGTACTTC

j_gene: TRBJ2-1
v_gene: TRBV29-1
d_gene: .
abundance: .
len: 15
CDR3aa: CSVAGTREIYNEQFF
CDR3nt: TGCAGCGTAGCCGGGACTCGCGAAATATACAATGAGCAGTTCTTC

j_gene: TRBJ2-5
v_gene: TRBV5-5
d_gene: TRBD2
abundance: .
len: 14
CDR3aa: CASSFGGGLGTQYF
CDR3nt: TGTGCCAGCAGCTTTGGCGGGGGGTTAGGGACCCAGTACTTC

j_gene: TRBJ1-3
v_gene: TRBV5-1
d_gene: .
abundance: .
len: 13
CDR3aa: CASSGDYGNTIYF
CDR3nt: TGCGCCAGCAGCGGGGACTACGGAAACACCATATATTTT

j_gene: TRBJ1-1
v_gene: TRBV14
d_gene: .
abundance: once
len: 14
CDR3aa: CASSQLTENTEAFF
CDR3nt: TGTGCCAGCAGCCAATTAACAGAGAACACTGAAGCTTTCTTT

j_gene: TRBJ1-3
v_gene: TRBV19
d_gene: .
abundance: .
len: 16
CDR3aa: CASRRRGLEDGNTIYF
CDR3nt: TGTGCCAGTAGAAGGCGAGGGTTGGAGGATGGAAACACCATATATTTT

j_gene: TRBJ2-7
v_gene: TRBV5-4
d_gene: .
abundance: .
len: 16
CDR3aa: CASSPGSHRGSYEQYF
CDR3nt: TGTGCCAGCAGCCCGGGGTCTCATCGGGGCTCCTACGAGCAGTACTTC

j_gene: TRBJ2-3
v_gene: TRBV27
d_gene: .
abundance: few
len: 15
CDR3aa: CASRRRETSTDTQYF
CDR3nt: TGTGCCAGCAGAAGGCGGGAAACTAGCACAGATACGCAGTATTTT

j_gene: TRBJ1-5
v_gene: TRBV18
d_gene: TRBD1
abundance: once
len: 15
CDR3aa: CASSPDRVSNQPQHF
CDR3nt: TGTGCCAGCTCACCGGACAGGGTCAGCAATCAGCCCCAGCATTTT

j_gene: TRBJ1-1
v_gene: TRBV9
d_gene: .
abundance: .
len: 13
CDR3aa: CASSVEGYSEAFF
CDR3nt: TGTGCCAGCAGCGTAGAGGGGTACTCTGAAGCTTTCTTT

j_gene: TRBJ1-6
v_gene: TRBV14
d_gene: .
abundance: .
len: 14
CDR3aa: CASSQDWAGSPLHF
CDR3nt: TGTGCCAGCAGCCAAGATTGGGCAGGTTCACCCCTCCACTTT

j_gene: TRBJ2-7
v_gene: TRBV7-9
d_gene: .
abundance: once
len: 13
CDR3aa: CASSWSSGAEQYF
CDR3nt: TGTGCCAGCAGCTGGTCTAGTGGGGCCGAGCAGTACTTC

j_gene: TRBJ2-5
v_gene: TRBV5-6
d_gene: TRBD2
abundance: .
len: 16
CDR3aa: CASSLQRGGWQETQYF
CDR3nt: TGTGCCAGCAGCTTACAGCGGGGGGGCTGGCAAGAGACCCAGTACTTC

j_gene: TRBJ2-3
v_gene: TRBV27
d_gene: .
abundance: once
len: 13
CDR3aa: CASSWGPTDTQYF
CDR3nt: TGTGCCAGCAGTTGGGGCCCCACAGATACGCAGTATTTT

j_gene: TRBJ1-1
v_gene: TRBV19
d_gene: TRBD1
abundance: once
len: 14
CDR3aa: CASNRDRADAEAFF
CDR3nt: TGTGCCAGTAACCGGGACAGGGCTGACGCTGAAGCTTTCTTT

j_gene: TRBJ1-2
v_gene: TRBV28
d_gene: .
abundance: .
len: 12
CDR3aa: CASSFSAGRNTF
CDR3nt: TGTGCCAGCAGTTTTTCTGCGGGCCGTAACACCTTC

j_gene: TRBJ1-2
v_gene: TRBV15
d_gene: .
abundance: .
len: 14
CDR3aa: CATSRDFGGYGYTF
CDR3nt: TGTGCCACCAGCAGAGATTTCGGGGGCTATGGCTACACCTTC

j_gene: TRBJ2-1
v_gene: TRBV9
d_gene: .
abundance: .
len: 14
CDR3aa: CASSGSRTYNEQFF
CDR3nt: TGTGCCAGCAGCGGCAGTCGCACCTACAATGAGCAGTTCTTC

j_gene: TRBJ1-2
v_gene: TRBV18
d_gene: .
abundance: .
len: 14
CDR3aa: CASSPVGRNYGYTF
CDR3nt: TGTGCCAGCTCACCGGTCGGGAGGAACTATGGCTACACCTTC

j_gene: TRBJ1-5
v_gene: TRBV6-6
d_gene: .
abundance: few
len: 16
CDR3aa: CASSRAGGAANQPQHF
CDR3nt: TGTGCCAGCAGTCGAGCAGGAGGGGCCGCCAATCAGCCCCAGCATTTT

j_gene: TRBJ2-7
v_gene: TRBV11-2
d_gene: TRBD1
abundance: .
len: 15
CDR3aa: CASSFGTGRSYEQYF
CDR3nt: TGTGCCAGCAGCTTCGGGACAGGGCGTTCCTACGAGCAGTACTTC